The T cell receptor beta chain under discussion was sequenced for a study of T cells in Graves' hyperthyroidism and ophthalmopathy. This clonotype was picked up many times. V was trimmed by 0 bases and J by 0 bases, leaving 3 bases between them. The CDR3 sequence is 13 residues long. Germline CDR1 and CDR2: SGHAT and FQNNGV. Using RNA transcripts as the source, TCR beta CDR3 regions were amplified. TCR CDR3 regions were first amplified by RT-PCR with HTBI primers. TCRdb re-called the multiplex PCR reads through MiXCR, storing one row per CDR3 protein. The table shows a few hundred thousand distinct CDR3 sequences, with over 11% occurring only once.

The clonotype comes from a woman in her 30s with Graves' hyperthyroidism that later progressed to Graves' ophthalmopathy. Sequenced input: blood. The rearrangement uses TRBV11-2 and TRBJ2-7; D is unclear. DNA for the CDR3: TGTGCCAGCAGCTTAGAGCACTCCTACGAGCAGTACTTC. Translated: CASSLEHSYEQYF.